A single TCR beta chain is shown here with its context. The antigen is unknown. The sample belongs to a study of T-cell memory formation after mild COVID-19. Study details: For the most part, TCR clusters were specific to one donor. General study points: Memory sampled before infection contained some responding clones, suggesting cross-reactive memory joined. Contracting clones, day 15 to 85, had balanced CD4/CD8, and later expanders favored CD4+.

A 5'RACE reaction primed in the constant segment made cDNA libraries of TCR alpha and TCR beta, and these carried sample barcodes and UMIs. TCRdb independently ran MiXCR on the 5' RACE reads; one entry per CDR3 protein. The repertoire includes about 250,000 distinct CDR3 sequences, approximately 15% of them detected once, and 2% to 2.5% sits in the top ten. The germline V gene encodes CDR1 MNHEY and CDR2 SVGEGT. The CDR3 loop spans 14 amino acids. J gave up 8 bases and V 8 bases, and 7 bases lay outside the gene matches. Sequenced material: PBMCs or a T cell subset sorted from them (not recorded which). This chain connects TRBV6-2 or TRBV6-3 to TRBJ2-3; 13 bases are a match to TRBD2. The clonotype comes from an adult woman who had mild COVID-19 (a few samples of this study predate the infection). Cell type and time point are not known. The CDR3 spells CASVLAGGQGTQYF. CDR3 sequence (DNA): TGTGCCAGCGTACTAGCGGGGGGGCAAGGTACGCAGTATTTT.